A selection of T cell receptor beta chains follows, all from one sample in a study of T cell repertoires in cytomegalovirus infection. TCRdb ran MiXCR on the reads and lists one entry per CDR3 protein. The sample has fewer than 1,000,000 distinct CDR3 sequences; around 29% are singletons. These receptors' targets are unknown. The material sequenced was cultured CD8+ T cells from PBMCs, taken from culture after CMV antigen stimulation. The receptors come from a human donor in good health (CMV status not recorded). Some clones in this sample may be carry-over from other donors' samples. CDR3s include the opening cysteine and the closing phenylalanine or tryptophan. A D gene is named only where the DNA matches it firmly. The size entry is marked missing in some rows and otherwise reads once, few, many or a size class.

j_call v_call clone_size d_call cdr3_aa cdr3_nt
TRBJ2-3 TRBV12-3/TRBV12-4 . TRBD2 CASNSGGLDTQYF TGTGCCAGCAATAGCGGGGGCCTGGATACGCAGTATTTT
TRBJ2-1 TRBV15 few . CATSRVGTYNEQFF TGTGCCACCAGCAGAGTGGGCACTTACAATGAGCAGTTCTTC
TRBJ2-1 TRBV5-4 few . CASSPRESNEQFF TGTGCCAGCAGCCCCAGGGAGAGCAATGAGCAGTTCTTC
TRBJ2-7 TRBV27 few TRBD1 CASRSPTGTGEQYF TGTGCCAGCAGGTCCCCGACAGGGACCGGCGAGCAGTACTTC
TRBJ2-3 TRBV7-6 many TRBD2 CASSLTSGGTSSTDTQYF TGTGCCAGCAGCTTAACCAGCGGGGGGACATCTAGCACAGATACGCAGTATTTT
TRBJ2-7 TRBV11-2 . TRBD1 CASSLVSGQALSYEQYF TGTGCCAGCAGCTTAGTTTCGGGACAGGCGCTTTCCTACGAGCAGTACTTC
TRBJ1-5 TRBV27 . . CASRTSRDPQEGQPQHF TGTGCCAGCAGGACATCCCGGGACCCACAGGAGGGTCAGCCCCAGCATTTT
TRBJ2-1 TRBV7-8 . . CASGPYIASEQFF TGTGCCAGCGGGCCCTATATAGCCAGTGAGCAGTTCTTC
TRBJ2-7 TRBV6-5 . TRBD1 CVSSPRTGGISVYEQYF TGTGTCAGCAGTCCTCGGACAGGGGGTATTAGCGTCTACGAGCAGTACTTC
TRBJ2-5 TRBV7-2 many TRBD2 CASSMGLAGGQETQYF TGTGCCAGCAGCATGGGACTAGCGGGGGGCCAAGAGACCCAGTACTTC
TRBJ1-1 TRBV7-2 many . CASSFWGGSATEAFF TGTGCCAGCAGCTTCTGGGGGGGGTCGGCCACTGAAGCTTTCTTT
TRBJ1-2 TRBV7-2 few . CASNGRRDYGYTF TGTGCCAGCAATGGGAGGAGGGACTATGGCTACACCTTC